Listed below are T cell receptor beta chains from one sample, sequenced in a study of blood T cell repertoires in COVID-19. Clones were read by immunoSEQ multiplex PCR, and TCRdb kept only the in-frame ones, dropping some. The profile shows approximately 220,000 clones, approximately 80% of them singletons. The sample taken for sequencing was peripheral blood. These receptors were obtained from a woman in her sixties who had recovered from COVID-19. The CDR3 runs from the conserved cysteine through the conserved F or W. Each record gives: CDR3 protein, CDR3 DNA, clone size, V gene, D gene, CDR3 length, J gene. D genes are given only for firm matches. Part of the rows lack a size; the others show once, few, many or a class for expanded clones.

CDR3 protein: CAWRQTQNTEAFF
CDR3 DNA: TGTGCCTGGAGGCAAACACAGAACACTGAAGCTTTCTTT
clone size: few
V gene: TRBV30
D gene: NA
CDR3 length: 13
J gene: TRBJ1-1

CDR3 protein: CASSLTVGDYNAYNEQFF
CDR3 DNA: TGTGCCAGCAGCCTCACTGTGGGGGACTACAACGCCTACAATGAGCAGTTCTTC
clone size: NA
V gene: TRBV7-9
D gene: TRBD2
CDR3 length: 18
J gene: TRBJ2-1

CDR3 protein: CASSPRLRETQYF
CDR3 DNA: TGTGCCAGCAGCCCACGCCTCCGGGAGACCCAGTACTTC
clone size: NA
V gene: TRBV7-6
D gene: NA
CDR3 length: 13
J gene: TRBJ2-5

CDR3 protein: CASSFSGGSGNTIYF
CDR3 DNA: TGTGCCAGCAGCTTCTCAGGGGGCAGTGGAAACACCATATATTTT
clone size: NA
V gene: TRBV7-2
D gene: TRBD1
CDR3 length: 15
J gene: TRBJ1-3

CDR3 protein: CASSPPTGYYGYTF
CDR3 DNA: TGTGCCAGCTCACCACCGACGGGATACTATGGCTACACCTTC
clone size: NA
V gene: TRBV18
D gene: NA
CDR3 length: 14
J gene: TRBJ1-2

CDR3 protein: CASSLVAGVSTDTQYF
CDR3 DNA: TGCGCCAGCAGCTTGGTGGCCGGGGTGAGCACAGATACGCAGTATTTT
clone size: NA
V gene: TRBV5-1
D gene: NA
CDR3 length: 16
J gene: TRBJ2-3

CDR3 protein: CASSEWWRAYEAFF
CDR3 DNA: TGTGCCAGCAGTGAGTGGTGGAGGGCCTATGAAGCTTTCTTT
clone size: few
V gene: TRBV2
D gene: NA
CDR3 length: 14
J gene: TRBJ1-1

CDR3 protein: CASSLHPAGAKNIQYF
CDR3 DNA: TGCGCCAGCAGCCTCCACCCAGCGGGGGCTAAAAACATTCAGTACTTC
clone size: few
V gene: TRBV4-1
D gene: TRBD2
CDR3 length: 16
J gene: TRBJ2-4

CDR3 protein: CASTPWGQGASGELFF
CDR3 DNA: TGTGCCAGCACCCCATGGGGACAGGGGGCGAGCGGGGAGCTGTTTTTT
clone size: few
V gene: TRBV2
D gene: TRBD1
CDR3 length: 16
J gene: TRBJ2-2

CDR3 protein: CASPDEFQYLQGNQPQHF
CDR3 DNA: TGTGCCAGTCCCGATGAATTCCAATACCTCCAGGGAAATCAGCCCCAGCATTTT
clone size: NA
V gene: TRBV19
D gene: NA
CDR3 length: 18
J gene: TRBJ1-5

CDR3 protein: CASSQGINLGAFF
CDR3 DNA: TGCGCCAGCAGCCAGGGCATCAATTTGGGAGCTTTCTTT
clone size: NA
V gene: TRBV4-3
D gene: NA
CDR3 length: 13
J gene: TRBJ1-1

CDR3 protein: CASSGREATGMMNTEAFF
CDR3 DNA: TGTGCCAGCAGTGGTAGAGAGGCGACAGGTATGATGAACACTGAAGCTTTCTTT
clone size: NA
V gene: TRBV2
D gene: NA
CDR3 length: 18
J gene: TRBJ1-1

CDR3 protein: CASSYEGDQPQHF
CDR3 DNA: TGTGCCAGCAGTTACGAGGGGGATCAGCCCCAGCATTTT
clone size: NA
V gene: TRBV6-6
D gene: NA
CDR3 length: 13
J gene: TRBJ1-5

CDR3 protein: CASSLFAAGAPNTGELFF
CDR3 DNA: TGTGCCAGCAGTTTATTCGCAGCGGGGGCCCCTAACACCGGGGAGCTGTTTTTT
clone size: NA
V gene: TRBV27
D gene: TRBD2
CDR3 length: 18
J gene: TRBJ2-2

CDR3 protein: CASSGRSEQYF
CDR3 DNA: TGTGCCAGCAGTGGGAGGAGCGAGCAGTACTTC
clone size: once
V gene: TRBV25-1
D gene: NA
CDR3 length: 11
J gene: TRBJ2-7

CDR3 protein: CASSVGTEITGELFF
CDR3 DNA: TGTGCCAGCAGCGTTGGGACAGAAATTACCGGGGAGCTGTTTTTT
clone size: NA
V gene: TRBV9
D gene: TRBD1
CDR3 length: 15
J gene: TRBJ2-2

CDR3 protein: CASRTGGSGPNQPQHF
CDR3 DNA: TGTGCCAGCAGGACAGGGGGCAGTGGCCCAAATCAGCCCCAGCATTTT
clone size: NA
V gene: TRBV2
D gene: TRBD1
CDR3 length: 16
J gene: TRBJ1-5

CDR3 protein: CASSVESRGTYNEQFF
CDR3 DNA: TGTGCCAGCAGCGTAGAGTCGCGGGGGACCTACAATGAGCAGTTCTTC
clone size: NA
V gene: TRBV9
D gene: TRBD2
CDR3 length: 16
J gene: TRBJ2-1

CDR3 protein: CASSGADRAGVWDTIYF
CDR3 DNA: TGTGCCAGCAGTGGGGCCGACAGGGCGGGTGTGTGGGACACCATATATTTT
clone size: NA
V gene: TRBV6-1
D gene: TRBD1
CDR3 length: 17
J gene: TRBJ1-3

CDR3 protein: CASSFRDSYEQYF
CDR3 DNA: TGTGCCAGCAGCTTTAGGGACAGCTACGAGCAGTACTTC
clone size: NA
V gene: TRBV11-2
D gene: TRBD1
CDR3 length: 13
J gene: TRBJ2-7

CDR3 protein: CASRPQGQTNYGYTF
CDR3 DNA: TGTGCCAGCAGACCTCAGGGACAGACTAACTATGGCTACACCTTC
clone size: NA
V gene: TRBV3-1/TRBV3-2
D gene: TRBD1
CDR3 length: 15
J gene: TRBJ1-2

CDR3 protein: CASSPRAWQGAPEAFF
CDR3 DNA: TGTGCCAGCAGCCCCCGGGCGTGGCAGGGGGCTCCTGAAGCTTTCTTT
clone size: once
V gene: TRBV13
D gene: TRBD1
CDR3 length: 16
J gene: TRBJ1-1

CDR3 protein: CASSLNLGQGMETQYF
CDR3 DNA: TGTGCCAGCAGCTTAAATTTGGGACAGGGGATGGAGACCCAGTACTTC
clone size: once
V gene: TRBV11-2
D gene: TRBD1
CDR3 length: 16
J gene: TRBJ2-5

CDR3 protein: CASSPGQGPGYTF
CDR3 DNA: TGTGCCAGCAGTCCCGGACAGGGACCCGGCTACACCTTC
clone size: NA
V gene: TRBV12-3/TRBV12-4
D gene: TRBD1
CDR3 length: 13
J gene: TRBJ1-2

CDR3 protein: CASSLGSWRRGNYGYTF
CDR3 DNA: TGTGCCAGCAGCTTAGGAAGTTGGAGACGCGGTAACTATGGCTACACCTTC
clone size: once
V gene: TRBV7-8
D gene: NA
CDR3 length: 17
J gene: TRBJ1-2

CDR3 protein: CASSPVADYNSPLHF
CDR3 DNA: TGTGCCAGCAGCCCCGTGGCAGACTATAATTCACCCCTCCACTTT
clone size: NA
V gene: TRBV7-6
D gene: NA
CDR3 length: 15
J gene: TRBJ1-6

CDR3 protein: CASSLGTGRGTDTQYF
CDR3 DNA: TGCGCCAGCAGCCTGGGGACAGGGAGAGGCACAGATACGCAGTATTTT
clone size: once
V gene: TRBV5-1
D gene: TRBD1
CDR3 length: 16
J gene: TRBJ2-3

CDR3 protein: CASSPIAGETQYF
CDR3 DNA: TGTGCCAGCAGCCCCATAGCGGGGGAGACGCAGTATTTT
clone size: NA
V gene: TRBV7-2
D gene: TRBD2
CDR3 length: 13
J gene: TRBJ2-3

CDR3 protein: CASSEALTGSSLNSPLHF
CDR3 DNA: TGTGCCAGCAGTGAAGCGCTGACAGGGTCGTCTCTCAATTCACCCCTCCACTTT
clone size: NA
V gene: TRBV6-1
D gene: TRBD1
CDR3 length: 18
J gene: TRBJ1-6